Below, one T cell receptor beta chain is given with its context. These data belong to a study of cytomegalovirus exposure and HLA in healthy donors. This CDR3 has 15 amino acids. J gave up 4 bases and V 6 bases, and 10 bases lay outside the gene matches. CDR1 MNHEY and CDR2 SMNVEV come from the germline V gene (reference sequence). Repertoires were generated with immunoSEQ multiplex PCR, while TCRdb's copy carries only in-frame clones and drops some. The repertoire has around 350,000 clones, 86% of them found once; the top ten carry over 0.75%. J is TRBJ2-7 and V is TRBV27; TRBD2 matches 9 bases. The clonotype originates from a woman younger than 30 in good health and CMV-seronegative. Sequenced: PBMCs. This CDR3 reads CASRNPGLAFYEQYF. The DNA of the CDR3 is TGTGCCAGCAGGAATCCGGGACTAGCCTTTTACGAGCAGTACTTC.